This TCR beta chain was sequenced for a study of beta chain features in type 1 diabetes. Whole-study context: Comparable age, gender and cell yields were observed in patients relative to healthy donors. Findings of the study overall: Shorter TCRB CDR3s, moderately but significantly so, were found in Type 1 diabetes patients in all four CD4+ subsets.

Sequenced material consisted of expressed TCRB transcripts (all of the isolated RNA was reverse transcribed). The method was immunoSEQ multiplex PCR; TCRdb's version includes in-frame clones alone and lacks a portion of them. The profile covers around 340,000 clones, with about a tenth appearing a single time and approximately 1% taken by the ten largest. CDR1 MGHDK and CDR2 SYGVNS come from the germline V gene. V gave up 4 bases and J gave up 0 bases, with 12 bases separating them. The CDR3 runs 16 residues. Donors contributed one heparinised blood draw apiece, averaging roughly 0.12 L. As regards this clone: Its antigen is unknown.

Sequencing input: central memory CD4+ T cells from blood. The receptor's source is a young man with type 1 diabetes. This chain uses TRBV25-1 with TRBJ1-4; D is unclear. The CDR3 is CASSVNAATTNEKLFF. The CDR3 DNA follows: TGTGCCAGCAGTGTGAATGCAGCTACAACTAATGAAAAACTGTTTTTT.